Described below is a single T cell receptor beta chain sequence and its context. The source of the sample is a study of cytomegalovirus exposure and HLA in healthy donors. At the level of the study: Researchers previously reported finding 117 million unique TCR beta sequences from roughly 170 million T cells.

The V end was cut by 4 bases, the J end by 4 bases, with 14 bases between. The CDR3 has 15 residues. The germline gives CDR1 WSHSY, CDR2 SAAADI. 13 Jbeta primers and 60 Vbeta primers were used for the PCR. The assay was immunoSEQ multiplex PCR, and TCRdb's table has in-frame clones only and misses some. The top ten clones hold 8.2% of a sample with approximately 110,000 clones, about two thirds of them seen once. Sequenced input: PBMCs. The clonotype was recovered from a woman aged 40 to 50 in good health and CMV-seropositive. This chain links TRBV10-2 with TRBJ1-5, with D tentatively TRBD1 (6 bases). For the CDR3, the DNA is TGCGCCAGCAGTGCCACAGGGATTGGGAATCAGCCCCAGCATTTT. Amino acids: CASSATGIGNQPQHF.